The 17 T cell receptor beta chains below come from one sample, sequenced in a study of blood T cell repertoires in COVID-19. Sequencing was performed with immunoSEQ multiplex PCR; in TCRdb, only in-frame clones are kept and a portion is missing. The sample lists 95,000 to 150,000 clones, 88% occurring once. The sample taken for sequencing was peripheral blood. The receptors come from a man aged 50 to 60 with acute or convalescent COVID-19.

The V call is TRBV7-2, the J call TRBJ2-5, with a weak D call TRBD2 (5 bases). V lost 5 bases to trimming and J lost 9 bases, with 16 bases between them. The CDR3 is made up of 13 amino acids. Looked up from germline, CDR1 is SGHTA and CDR2 is FQGNSA. CDR3 in amino acids: CASSTVSAGAQYF. The CDR3 DNA reads TGTGCCAGCAGCACCGTATCCGCCGGGGCCCAGTACTTC.

The genes are TRBV5-1 and TRBJ2-7; 11 bases map to TRBD2. The trim removed 4 bases at V and 5 bases at J, leaving 5 bases unmatched. CDR1 SGHRS and CDR2 YFSETQ come from the germline V gene. This CDR3 has 14 amino acids. The chain's CDR3 is CASSTGLAAHEQYF. CDR3 nucleotides: TGCGCCAGCAGCACGGGACTAGCGGCGCACGAGCAGTACTTC.

The gene calls are TRBV7-6 and TRBJ2-2, with no clear D. CDR3 size: 14 residues. Trimming removed 3 bases at V and 0 bases at J, with 5 bases between. Germline assignment: CDR1 SGHVS and CDR2 FNYEAQ. CDR3 bases: TGTGCCAGCAGCTTGGGCGCGAACACCGGGGAGCTGTTTTTT. It codes for CASSLGANTGELFF.

The CDR3, as DNA: TGTGCCAGCAGCTTACTGCAGGGAACTGAAGCTTTCTTT. Protein sequence: CASSLLQGTEAFF. This chain connects TRBV7-9 to TRBJ1-1; tentatively, D is TRBD1 (5 bases). Germline values: CDR1 SEHNR, CDR2 FQNEAQ (reference sequence). V was shortened by 2 bases and J by 5 bases, with 9 bases between the two germline ends. The length of the CDR3 is 13 residues. The full variable domain, rest sourced from reference TRBV7-9 and TRBJ1-1, is DTGVSQNPRHKITKRGQNVTFRCDPISEHNRLYWYRQTLGQGPEFLTYFQNEAQLEKSRLLSDRFSAERPKGSFSTLEIQRTEQGDSAMYLCASSLLQGTEAFFGQGTRLTVV.

In DNA, the CDR3 is TGTGCCTGGAACTCGGGACAGAGTTACGAGCAGTACTTC. Translation: CAWNSGQSYEQYF. The rearrangement links TRBV30 to TRBJ2-7, with 7 bases aligning to TRBD1. The CDR3 spans 13 residues. Germline CDR1 and CDR2: GTSNPN and SVGIG (reference sequence). Germline trimming cut 4 bases from V and 4 bases from J; bases unmatched to any gene: 7.

This clone has just a few counts. This rearrangement joins TRBV7-2 to TRBJ2-5, with a weak D call TRBD1 (6 bases). This CDR3 comprises 15 residues. CDR1 and CDR2 from the germline V gene are SGHTA and FQGNSA. V lost 1 base, J lost 5 bases, and 14 bases lay in between. The CDR3 DNA reads TGTGCCAGCAGCTTAGGGTCAGGGGTTGAGGAGACCCAGTACTTC. Translation: CASSLGSGVEETQYF.

The chain couples TRBV6-1 to TRBJ1-6; TRBD1 matches 9 bases. There are 19 residues in the CDR3. The V and J ends lost 2 bases and 7 bases, in that order; junction bases with no gene match: 15. CDR1 and CDR2 (germline): MNHNS, SASEGT. CDR3 amino acids: CASSESFRGQGGRNSPLHF. As DNA, the CDR3 is TGTGCCAGCAGTGAAAGCTTTAGGGGACAGGGAGGAAGAAATTCACCCCTCCACTTT.

This clone was seen only once. The gene calls are TRBV29-1 and TRBJ2-7; no clear D gene. With 7 bases removed from V and 6 bases from J, the gap between germline ends came to 13 bases. This CDR3 has 11 amino acids. Germline loops: CDR1 SQVTM, CDR2 ANQGSEA. CDR3: CSASLRGEQYF. In nucleotides, the CDR3 is TGCAGCGCCTCACTTAGAGGCGAGCAGTACTTC.

This clone was counted a single time. This chain uses TRBV6-5 with TRBJ2-2; D unresolved. This CDR3 region has 12 residues. Germline CDR1 and CDR2: MNHEY and SVGAGI. V was clipped by 6 bases and J by 7 bases, with 9 bases between them. CDR3 amino acids: CASRRAGGELFF. CDR3 DNA sequence: TGTGCCAGCAGGCGTGCCGGCGGGGAGCTGTTTTTT.

This chain links TRBV19 with TRBJ2-7; 12 nucleotides agree with TRBD1. The CDR3 covers 16 residues. Trimming took 6 bases from V and 0 from J; bases not matched to a gene: 6. Germline CDR1 reads LNHDA; CDR2 reads SQIVND (reference sequence). DNA for the CDR3: TGTGCCAGTAGCAGGGACAGGGGGCCTTACTCCTACGAGCAGTACTTC. Translating gives CASSRDRGPYSYEQYF.

The chain joins TRBV2 to TRBJ2-7; D uncertain. This CDR3 has 12 amino acids. V shed 2 bases and J shed 6 bases, with 8 bases lying between them. Germline lookup yields CDR1 SNHLY and CDR2 FYNNEI. The CDR3 nucleotides read TGTGCCAGCAGTGAACGTGCGGCCGAGCAGTACTTC. Translating gives CASSERAAEQYF.

This clone was seen only a few times. In DNA, the CDR3 is TGTGCCAGCAGCTTAGGGGGGACAGGGAAAGAGACCCAGTACTTC. Its protein is CASSLGGTGKETQYF. The V and J genes are TRBV7-2 and TRBJ2-5; 9 bases are a match to TRBD1. The CDR3 has 15 residues. Trimming cost V 1 base and J 3 bases; bases outside gene matches: 3. The germline V gene encodes CDR1 SGHTA and CDR2 FQGNSA.

The chain is built from TRBV5-6 and TRBJ1-4; no definite D call. Germline assignment: CDR1 SGHDT and CDR2 YYEEEE. CDR3 length: 12 amino acids. V was clipped by 4 bases and J by 4 bases, with 5 bases between them. The CDR3 region is CASSLLNEKLFF. Written as DNA, the CDR3 is TGTGCCAGCAGCCTCCTTAATGAAAAACTGTTTTTT.

This chain links TRBV20-1 with TRBJ2-2; 16 bases line up with TRBD2. Trimming took 3 bases from V and 6 from J; bases not matched to a gene: 13. CDR3 length: 19 residues. Per the germline V gene, CDR1 is DFQATT and CDR2 is SNEGSKA (reference sequence). The CDR3 here is CSASNPGLAGGLVAGELFF. The CDR3 nucleotides are TGCAGTGCTAGTAACCCGGGACTAGCGGGAGGGCTTGTTGCCGGGGAGCTGTTTTTT.

This clone was recorded once. The rearrangement joins TRBV7-2 to TRBJ2-5; possible D gene TRBD1, 5 bases. Germline V lookup: CDR1 SGHTA, CDR2 FQGNSA. V lost 2 bases to trimming and J lost 4 bases, with 11 bases between them. The CDR3 sequence is 14 residues long. CDR3: CASSLQGSRETQYF. CDR3 DNA sequence: TGTGCCAGCAGCTTACAGGGTTCTAGAGAGACCCAGTACTTC. Looking up the rest from reference TRBV7-2 and TRBJ2-5 gives the full variable domain: GAGVSQSPSNKVTEKGKDVELRCDPISGHTALYWYRQSLGQGLEFLIYFQGNSAPDKSGLPSDRFSAERTGGSVSTLTIQRTQQEDSAVYLCASSLQGSRETQYFGPGTRLLVL.

The chain uses TRBV5-1 and TRBJ1-4; the D gene is possibly TRBD1 (5 bases). The ends were cut back, 0 bases at V and 3 bases at J, with 15 bases in the middle. From germline, CDR1 is SGHRS and CDR2 YFSETQ. The CDR3 runs 17 residues. Written as DNA, the CDR3 is TGCGCCAGCAGCTTGGCCGGGACGGGGGGTTCTAATGAAAAACTGTTTTTT. Translated: CASSLAGTGGSNEKLFF.

The gene calls are TRBV10-2 and TRBJ1-2, with TRBD1 matching over 9 bases. CDR3 length: 13 amino acids. Germline CDR1 and CDR2: WSHSY and SAAADI. Trimming removed 2 bases from V and 7 bases from J; junction bases left unmatched: 2. In DNA form, the CDR3 reads TGCGCCAGCAGTGAGGGGACAGGGATTGGCTACACCTTC. It encodes CASSEGTGIGYTF.